This TCR beta chain was obtained from a study of beta chain features in type 1 diabetes. Overall study: Over all samples combined, some 110 million sorted cells were examined. General study findings and limits: Reads derived from cDNA could over-represent cells showing high TCR expression. When Type 1 diabetes patients were examined, their TCRB CDR3s proved moderately but significantly shorter in all four CD4+ subsets.

The entirety of the isolated RNA underwent reverse transcription, so expressed TCRB transcripts were sequenced. Naive, central memory and regulatory T cell samples averaged about 3.4 million reads. Produced via immunoSEQ multiplex PCR; TCRdb's table is partial and in-frame only. There are hundreds of thousands of clones in the sample; about an eighth occur only once, and 0.035% to 0.045% lies in the top ten. As for this clone: Its specificity is unknown.

The authors obtained over 95% purity in all sorted populations. CDR3 length: 11 residues. Trimming cost V 3 bases and J 10 bases, with 9 bases left between them. Germline V gene data show CDR1 as MDHEN and CDR2 as SYDVKM. Source material: naive CD4+ T cells from blood. The chain recombines TRBV28 with TRBJ1-1; possibly TRBD1 for D (6 bases). The clonotype comes from a young man with type 1 diabetes. The DNA for the CDR3 is TGTGCCAGCAGTTTCTCGACAGGAGCTTTCTTT. Translation: CASSFSTGAFF.